The 20 T cell receptor beta chains below were found in one sample sequenced in a study of T cell repertoires in ileal Crohn's disease. Only in-frame clones appear in the TCRdb table, and some are missing; sequencing was by immunoSEQ multiplex PCR. The profile shows some 15,000 clones, roughly 70% of them singletons. Sequenced: ileal tissue. The receptor source for this set is an adult with Crohn's disease.

The chain carries TRBV10-3 and TRBJ1-2; 8 bases match TRBD1. The germline V gene has CDR1 ENHRY and CDR2 SYGVKD. With V trimmed by 4 bases and J by 7 bases, 2 bases remained unmatched. The CDR3 is made up of 12 amino acids. The CDR3 spells CAISGQGFGYTF. CDR3 nucleotide sequence: TGTGCCATCAGTGGACAGGGGTTTGGCTACACCTTC.

The rearrangement joins TRBV19 to TRBJ1-5; the D gene is possibly TRBD1 (6 bases). CDR1 and CDR2 (germline): LNHDA, SQIVND (reference sequence). The CDR3 loop spans 18 amino acids. The V and J ends lost 4 bases and 0 bases respectively, with 19 bases between them. In DNA, the CDR3 is TGTGCCAGTAGTAAGGCGGCTCTAAGGGGGAATAGCAATCAGCCCCAGCATTTT. Protein product: CASSKAALRGNSNQPQHF.

The chain links TRBV28 to TRBJ1-4; 11 nucleotides agree with TRBD1. V lost 6 bases to trimming and J lost 14 bases; unmatched junction nucleotides: 11. Germline CDR1 and CDR2: MDHEN and SYDVKM. This CDR3 is built from 14 residues. This chain's CDR3 is CASRPPGQGGRLFF. CDR3 in DNA: TGTGCCAGCAGACCACCGGGACAGGGGGGGAGGCTGTTTTTT. The variable domain in full, with the rest retrieved from reference TRBV28 and TRBJ1-4, is DVKVTQSSRYLVKRTGEKVFLECVQDMDHENMFWYRQDPGLGLRLIYFSYDVKMKEKGDIPEGYSVSREKKERFSLILESASTNQTSMYLCASRPPGQGGRLFFGSGTQLSVL.

J is TRBJ2-5 and V is TRBV6-1, with a tentative D call TRBD1 (6 bases). Trimming cost V 7 bases and J 2 bases, with 11 bases left between them. CDR1 is MNHNS and CDR2 is SASEGT in the germline V gene. This CDR3 spans 13 amino acids. The CDR3 DNA reads TGTGCCAGCAACGAGGGGGTTCAAGAGACCCAGTACTTC. It is translated as CASNEGVQETQYF.

This clone was observed a handful of times. The J gene is TRBJ1-2, the V gene TRBV4-2, with 11 bases that match TRBD1. V lost 0 bases and J lost 7; bases outside the gene matches: 10. Looked up from germline, CDR1 is LGHNA and CDR2 is YNFKEQ. The CDR3 covers 17 residues. CDR3 in amino acids: CASSQDVDRGQSVGYTF. The CDR3 nucleotides read TGTGCCAGCAGCCAAGATGTGGACAGGGGGCAGAGTGTTGGCTACACCTTC.

The chain couples TRBV7-9 to TRBJ2-1, with 14 positions matching TRBD2. Looked up from germline, CDR1 is SEHNR and CDR2 is FQNEAQ (reference sequence). The CDR3 has 18 amino acids. Trimming cost V 5 bases and J 0 bases; bases outside gene matches: 6. The CDR3 loop reads CASSPWGTSGSSYNEQFF. CDR3 DNA sequence: TGTGCCAGCAGCCCATGGGGGACTAGCGGGAGCTCCTACAATGAGCAGTTCTTC.

The chain uses TRBV2 and TRBJ1-2; TRBD1 agrees at 9 bases. V shed 7 bases, J shed 0 bases, and the junction held 12 bases outside the gene matches. This CDR3 is 17 amino acids long. Germline CDR1 is SNHLY and CDR2 is FYNNEI. The CDR3 loop is CASNGGQGIQSNYGYTF. CDR3 bases: TGTGCCAGCAATGGGGGACAGGGAATTCAGTCTAACTATGGCTACACCTTC. Complete variable domain (other parts from reference TRBV2 and TRBJ1-2): EPEVTQTPSHQVTQMGQEVILRCVPISNHLYFYWYRQILGQKVEFLVSFYNNEISEKSEIFDDQFSVERPDGSNFTLKIRSTKLEDSAMYFCASNGGQGIQSNYGYTFGSGTRLTVV.

The gene calls are TRBV6-5 and TRBJ1-1, with D hard to call. The CDR3 contains 11 residues. V lost 10 bases to trimming and J lost 1 base, with 7 bases between them. Germline CDR1 and CDR2: MNHEY and SVGAGI. DNA for the CDR3: TGTGCCACCCTTAGGAACACTGAAGCTTTCTTT. Its protein product is CATLRNTEAFF.

The V call is TRBV25-1, the J call TRBJ2-5; 14 bases match TRBD2. This CDR3 spans 16 amino acids. Germline V lookup: CDR1 MGHDK, CDR2 SYGVNS. V lost 4 bases to trimming and J lost 2 bases; unmatched junction nucleotides: 3. The DNA for the CDR3 is TGTGCCAGCAGTGGGGGACTAGCGGGAGAACAAGAGACCCAGTACTTC. Translation gives CASSGGLAGEQETQYF.

V is TRBV25-1 and J is TRBJ1-6; the D is unclear. Germline V gives CDR1 MGHDK, CDR2 SYGVNS. V shed 2 bases and J shed 1 base, with 9 bases lying between them. CDR3 length equals 16 residues. The CDR3 sequence: CASSEITVSYNSPLHF. The CDR3 bases are TGTGCCAGCAGTGAAATCACAGTTTCCTATAATTCACCCCTCCACTTT.

This clone was picked up a small number of times. The chain recombines TRBV2 with TRBJ2-1; D gene unclear. V lost 2 bases to trimming and J lost 1 base, with 9 bases between them. The length of the CDR3 is 15 residues. Looked up from germline, CDR1 is SNHLY and CDR2 is FYNNEI. The CDR3 sequence is CASSEQELSYNEQFF. The CDR3 region has the DNA TGTGCCAGCAGTGAACAGGAACTTTCCTACAATGAGCAGTTCTTC.

The chain links TRBV4-1 to TRBJ2-5, with TRBD1 as a possible D gene (6 bases). The better agreement between TRBJ2-7 and the DNA end casts doubt on the J call. This CDR3 comprises 16 residues. The germline V gene encodes CDR1 MGHRA and CDR2 YSYEKL. CDR3 nucleotide sequence: TGCGCCAGCAGCCAAGATTGGGGGACAAGCTCCTACGAGCAGTACTTC. This gives the protein CASSQDWGTSSYEQYF.

In its sample, this clone was seen a few times. CDR3 sequence reads: CASSYSHTGGHYEQYF. The CDR3 DNA reads as TGTGCCAGCAGTTACTCCCACACAGGGGGACACTACGAGCAGTACTTC. This sequence joins TRBV6-5 and TRBJ2-7, with 8 bases fitting TRBD1. The V gene end was trimmed by 0 bases and the J gene end by 3 bases; junction bases not matched to a gene: 7. The CDR3 consists of 16 residues. Germline V gene lookup returns CDR1 MNHEY and CDR2 SVGAGI.

In DNA form, the CDR3 reads TGCGCCAGCAGCCGAGGACTAGCGGGGGTGATCTACGAGCAGTACTTC. Translated, it gives CASSRGLAGVIYEQYF. The rearrangement joins TRBV5-1 to TRBJ2-5; TRBD2 aligns across 13 bases. The end of the DNA aligns better with TRBJ2-7, so the J call may be wrong. This CDR3 is 16 amino acids long. CDR1 SGHRS and CDR2 YFSETQ come from the germline V gene.

There are a few counts of this clone. The J gene is TRBJ2-4, the V gene TRBV11-2; 13 nucleotides align to TRBD2. Germline V CDR1 and CDR2: SGHAT, FQNNGV. V lost 5 bases and J lost 8; bases outside the gene matches: 9. This CDR3 spans 16 amino acids. The DNA for the CDR3 is TGTGCCAGCAGCCCACGGACTAGCGGGGGTTGGGACATTCAGTACTTC. Translating gives CASSPRTSGGWDIQYF.

This chain uses TRBV5-1 with TRBJ2-7; 7 positions agree with TRBD2. The germline V gene encodes CDR1 SGHRS and CDR2 YFSETQ. This CDR3 has 14 residues. The ends lost 7 bases at V and 4 bases at J; junction bases unmatched: 11. The CDR3 DNA sequence: TGCGCCAGCCGCAAGTCTAGCGGAACTTACGAGCAGTACTTC. It specifies CASRKSSGTYEQYF. Full variable domain (outside the CDR3, taken from reference TRBV5-1 and TRBJ2-7): KAGVTQTPRYLIKTRGQQVTLSCSPISGHRSVSWYQQTPGQGLQFLFEYFSETQRNKGNFPGRFSGRQFSNSRSEMNVSTLELGDSALYLCASRKSSGTYEQYFGPGTRLTVT.

Here the CDR3 reads CASSVQESYEQYF. Here the CDR3 DNA reads TGTGCCAGCAGTGTACAGGAATCCTACGAGCAGTACTTC. The genes are TRBV6-1 and TRBJ2-7; perhaps TRBD1 as D (5 bases). The germline V and J ends were trimmed by 4 bases and 1 base, with 8 bases remaining between them. The CDR3 loop spans 13 amino acids. CDR1 and CDR2 from the germline V gene are MNHNS and SASEGT.

The J gene is TRBJ1-2, the V gene TRBV28; 9 nucleotides align to TRBD1. Germline assignment: CDR1 MDHEN and CDR2 SYDVKM. The CDR3 is made up of 14 amino acids. V shed 1 base, J shed 8 bases, and the junction held 5 bases outside the gene matches. The CDR3 here is CASSLFGTGSGYTF. The CDR3, as DNA: TGTGCCAGCAGTTTATTTGGGACAGGGAGCGGCTACACCTTC.

This clone has only a few counts. The chain links TRBV30 to TRBJ1-6; D remains unclear. V was clipped by 0 bases and J by 7 bases, with 16 bases between them. Germline V gene lookup returns CDR1 GTSNPN and CDR2 SVGIG (reference sequence). The CDR3 contains 16 residues. CDR3 protein: CAWSVLSPPLNSPLHF. CDR3 DNA: TGTGCCTGGAGTGTATTGAGTCCCCCCCTGAATTCACCCCTCCACTTT.

The DNA for the CDR3 is TGCGCCAGCAGCTTGTGGATCGAGCGGGAGGTCCCAGATACGCAGTATTTT. It yields the protein CASSLWIEREVPDTQYF. This chain connects TRBV5-1 to TRBJ2-3, with TRBD2 matching 9 bases. The trim removed 1 base at V and 4 bases at J, leaving 10 bases unmatched. The germline V gene has CDR1 SGHRS and CDR2 YFSETQ. The CDR3 length is 17 residues.